The TCR beta chain described here comes from a study of PD-L1 blockade in urothelial cancer. The time point here: peripheral blood 6 weeks after treatment start. Each patient gave between 1 and 8 samples of peripheral blood mononuclear cells, which were collected pretreatment and during treatment. This CDR3 spans 15 amino acids. The ends were cut back, 0 bases at V and 6 bases at J, with 14 bases in the middle. Germline CDR1 reads MNHEY; CDR2 reads SVGAGI. TCRdb keeps only in-frame clones here, not all; method: immunoSEQ multiplex PCR. Among roughly 100,000 clones listed, 70% to 90% were seen once. The origin of this receptor is a man between 65 and 79 years old with urothelial cancer. The sample was PBMCs, taken around atezolizumab (anti-PD-L1) treatment. The rearrangement links TRBV6-5 to TRBJ1-1; unclear D gene. CDR3 residues: CASSYSNGVDAEAFF. The DNA of the CDR3 is TGTGCCAGCAGTTACTCTAACGGGGTGGATGCTGAAGCTTTCTTT.